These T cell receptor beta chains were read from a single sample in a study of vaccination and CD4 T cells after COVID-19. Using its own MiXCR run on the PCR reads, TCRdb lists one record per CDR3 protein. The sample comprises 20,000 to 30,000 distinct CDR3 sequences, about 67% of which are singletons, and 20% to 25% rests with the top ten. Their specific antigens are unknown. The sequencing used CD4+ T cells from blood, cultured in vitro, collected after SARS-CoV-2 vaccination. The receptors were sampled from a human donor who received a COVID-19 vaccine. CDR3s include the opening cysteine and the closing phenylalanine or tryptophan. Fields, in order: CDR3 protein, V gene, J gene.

CASSLNGLGDSPLHF	TRBV7-3	TRBJ1-6
CASSHRGRRGETEAFF	TRBV19	TRBJ1-1
CASSEDRSTDTQYF	TRBV2	TRBJ2-3
CAWSVNLLTGDEQFF	TRBV30	TRBJ2-1
CASSPGFSYGYTF	TRBV12-3/TRBV12-4	TRBJ1-2
CATSRGGSGTEAFF	TRBV15	TRBJ1-1
CATRSGGDQPQHF	TRBV24-1	TRBJ1-5
CSASPLPRADTQYF	TRBV20-1	TRBJ2-3
CSARRPRVRQETQYF	TRBV20-1	TRBJ2-5
CAISESTTDAEETQYF	TRBV10-3	TRBJ2-5
CASSLDRVPNSPLHF	TRBV5-4	TRBJ1-6
CSVDPDYGYTF	TRBV29-1	TRBJ1-2
CASSDGRSYEQYF	TRBV27	TRBJ2-7
CASSTSGNYGYTF	TRBV12-3/TRBV12-4	TRBJ1-2
CSARAPEWTQYF	TRBV20-1	TRBJ2-5
CASKRDRDTGELFF	TRBV19	TRBJ2-2
CASSFNRESYEQYF	TRBV27	TRBJ2-7
CSARGQDSNPYGYTF	TRBV20-1	TRBJ1-2
CSASGGAGDTQYF	TRBV20-1	TRBJ2-3
CASFSPGWGMNTEAFF	TRBV6-1	TRBJ1-1
CATSENSYQPQHF	TRBV24-1	TRBJ1-5
CAWSVQRGQGNQPQHF	TRBV30	TRBJ1-5
CASSPGTVSSYEQYF	TRBV5-1	TRBJ2-7
CASSSGTSGGAGTDTQYF	TRBV21-1	TRBJ2-3
CASSLSATGGEKLFF	TRBV28	TRBJ1-4
CASSGELRDTQYF	TRBV25-1	TRBJ2-3
CASSGRGADSNQPQHF	TRBV2	TRBJ1-5
CASIPSGTGWAEAFF	TRBV27	TRBJ1-1
CSARDGGAGSNQPQHF	TRBV20-1	TRBJ1-5
CASSALNGPYEQYF	TRBV25-1	TRBJ2-7
CASSFGYTGELFF	TRBV12-3/TRBV12-4	TRBJ2-2
CASSLAHSGGNVLTF	TRBV7-8	TRBJ2-6
CASRGKGEKLFF	TRBV19	TRBJ1-4
CASSPGGSGELFF	TRBV7-6	TRBJ2-2
CSALTSGGRQDTQYF	TRBV20-1	TRBJ2-3